A single sample is the source of the 18 T cell receptor beta chains below, sequenced in a study of spatial heterogeneity in lung cancer. MiXCR, run by TCRdb on the 5' RACE reads, gives a single entry per CDR3 protein. The profile shows 60,000 to 90,000 distinct CDR3 sequences, about 14% of them singletons. Indicated time point: sample taken at primary tumor resection. TCRs were sequenced from unsorted whole RNA of tumor, nontumor lung or PBMC. The sample consisted of PBMCs, taken at surgery. The receptors derive from a male donor with early-stage non-small cell lung cancer.

At least ten counts were recorded for this clonotype. The chain recombines TRBV25-1 with TRBJ1-5; D gene uncertain. Trimming left V 4 bases short and J 10 bases short, with 11 bases between. The CDR3 has 12 residues. Germline CDR1 reads MGHDK; CDR2 reads SYGVNS. The CDR3 is CASSGGSGPQHF. The CDR3 nucleotides are TGTGCCAGCAGTGGGGGTTCGGGACCCCAGCATTTT. Combining the CDR3 with reference TRBV25-1 and TRBJ1-5 gives the whole variable domain EADIYQTPRYLVIGTGKKITLECSQTMGHDKMYWYQQDPGMELHLIHYSYGVNSTEKGDLSSESTVSRIRTEHFPLTLESARPSHTSQYLCASSGGSGPQHFGDGTRLSIL.

V gene TRBV7-9 combines with J gene TRBJ1-6; D gene ambiguous. Germline CDR1 and CDR2: SEHNR and FQNEAQ (reference sequence). This CDR3 region has 11 residues. Deletions cut 4 bases from V and 15 bases from J, with 10 bases between. In DNA, the CDR3 is TGTGCCAGCAGCTCGGGCCCAGTCCTCCACTTT. Translated, it gives CASSSGPVLHF.

This clonotype was detected only a few times. The rearrangement uses TRBV2 and TRBJ1-1; tentative D call: TRBD1 (5 bases). V lost 1 base to trimming and J lost 2 bases, with 8 bases between them. CDR3 length: 14 residues. Germline V lookup: CDR1 SNHLY, CDR2 FYNNEI. In DNA, the CDR3 is TGTGCCAGCAGTGAAGGCCAGGGTAACACTGAAGCTTTCTTT. Translating gives CASSEGQGNTEAFF.

The chain employs TRBV6-1 and TRBJ2-3, with D possibly matching TRBD2 (6 bases). The CDR3 sequence is 18 residues long. Germline assignment: CDR1 MNHNS and CDR2 SASEGT. V dropped 4 bases and J dropped 1 base, with 21 bases sitting between them. CDR3 DNA sequence: TGTGCCAGCAGTGCCCTGCGGGGCAGTTCCCACGGCACAGATACGCAGTATTTT. Translating gives CASSALRGSSHGTDTQYF.

This clonotype was recorded a few times. The chain employs TRBV7-9 and TRBJ1-1, with 7 bases fitting TRBD1. The germline CDR1 and CDR2 sequences are SEHNR and FQNEAQ (reference sequence). Trimming took 3 bases from V and 9 from J; bases not matched to a gene: 7. The CDR3 runs 13 residues. CDR3 sequence: CASSLTGPLQAFF. Here the CDR3 DNA reads TGTGCCAGCAGCTTGACAGGGCCATTACAAGCTTTCTTT.

The chain couples TRBV12-3 or TRBV12-4 to TRBJ2-7, with TRBD2 matching over 11 bases. Trimming took 3 bases from V and 0 from J; bases not matched to a gene: 7. CDR3 length: 17 amino acids. Here the CDR3 reads CASSFPQLAGASYEQYF. The DNA of the CDR3 is TGTGCCAGCAGTTTTCCCCAACTAGCGGGGGCCTCCTACGAGCAGTACTTC.

This clonotype was recorded many times. The J gene is TRBJ2-1, the V gene TRBV18; 13 nucleotides line up with TRBD2. The ends lost 4 bases at V and 10 bases at J; junction bases unmatched: 4. This CDR3 is built from 14 residues. In germline, CDR1 is KGHSH, CDR2 LQKENI. Here the CDR3 reads CASSRLAGGGEQFF. The CDR3 DNA is TGTGCCAGCTCACGACTAGCGGGAGGTGGCGAGCAGTTCTTC. Looking up the rest from reference TRBV18 and TRBJ2-1 gives the full variable domain: NAGVMQNPRHLVRRRGQEARLRCSPMKGHSHVYWYRQLPEEGLKFMVYLQKENIIDESGMPKERFSAEFPKEGPSILRIQQVVRGDSAAYFCASSRLAGGGEQFFGPGTRLTVL.

This clonotype was counted between two and nine times. The J gene is TRBJ1-2, the V gene TRBV27, with D possibly matching TRBD1 (5 bases). The CDR3 has 15 residues. The V gene's germline CDR1 is MNHEY and CDR2 SMNVEV (reference sequence). V was cut by 6 bases and J by 3 bases, with 17 bases left in between. CDR3 protein: CASSPGGIGHYGYTF. CDR3 sequence (DNA): TGTGCCAGCAGCCCTGGGGGGATTGGACACTATGGCTACACCTTC.

This clonotype was counted many times. This chain links TRBV7-6 with TRBJ1-1; D gene unclear. This CDR3 has 13 amino acids. Germline CDR1 reads SGHVS; CDR2 reads FNYEAQ. Trimming removed 6 bases from V and 2 bases from J, with 10 bases in between. The chain's CDR3 is CASRARINTEAFF. The CDR3 DNA reads TGTGCCAGCAGGGCAAGAATTAACACTGAAGCTTTCTTT.

This sequence joins TRBV2 and TRBJ1-4, with 7 bases fitting TRBD1. The J segment lost 4 bases and the V segment lost 8 bases, leaving 1 base of the junction unmatched. The germline CDR1 and CDR2 sequences are SNHLY and FYNNEI. The CDR3 is 12 residues long. CDR3 nucleotides: TGTGCCAGCGACAGGGTTAATGAAAAACTGTTTTTT. Protein: CASDRVNEKLFF.

This clonotype was seen only a few times. The V call is TRBV20-1, the J call TRBJ2-1, with D maybe TRBD2 (5 bases). Trimming pared 3 bases from V and 2 bases from J, leaving 8 bases between. The CDR3 is 13 amino acids. Germline V lookup: CDR1 DFQATT, CDR2 SNEGSKA (reference sequence). CDR3 DNA: TGCAGTGCTAGCGGGATACCCTACAATGAGCAGTTCTTC. Its protein is CSASGIPYNEQFF.

The genes are TRBV4-3 and TRBJ2-1, with 7 bases identical to TRBD2. The CDR3 covers 15 residues. Germline trimming cut 0 bases from V and 6 bases from J; bases unmatched to any gene: 5. The germline V gene has CDR1 LGHNA and CDR2 YSLEER. The chain's CDR3 is CASSQDPGLPNEQFF. The CDR3 DNA sequence: TGCGCCAGCAGCCAAGACCCGGGACTACCCAATGAGCAGTTCTTC.

The genes are TRBV6-1 and TRBJ1-5, with D possibly being TRBD1 (6 bases). V was pared by 0 bases and J by 7 bases, with 13 bases between. The V gene's germline CDR1 is MNHNS and CDR2 SASEGT. CDR3 length equals 15 residues. The CDR3 bases are TGTGCCAGCAGTGAAGCAGTGGCAGGGGTACAGCCCCAGCATTTT. It translates to CASSEAVAGVQPQHF.

This clonotype was seen a handful of times. V usage is TRBV30 and J usage is TRBJ2-2; D may be TRBD1 (6 bases). The CDR3 is 13 amino acids. Germline values: CDR1 GTSNPN, CDR2 SVGIG (reference sequence). Trimming took off 4 bases at V and 4 bases at J, with 10 bases between the two ends. In nucleotides, the CDR3 is TGTGCCTGGACAACAGGGTTCACCGGGGAGCTGTTTTTT. This encodes CAWTTGFTGELFF.

V gene TRBV15 combines with J gene TRBJ1-1; TRBD1 matches at 7 bases. The J segment lost 3 bases and the V segment lost 3 bases, leaving 7 bases of the junction unmatched. The CDR3 length is 15 residues. The V gene's germline CDR1 is LNHNV and CDR2 YYDKDF (reference sequence). In nucleotides, the CDR3 is TGTGCCACCAGCAGCCCAGGGGGTCCGGACACTGAAGCTTTCTTT. This encodes CATSSPGGPDTEAFF. The full variable domain, its missing parts supplied by reference TRBV15 and TRBJ1-1, is DAMVIQNPRYQVTQFGKPVTLSCSQTLNHNVMYWYQQKSSQAPKLLFHYYDKDFNNEADTPDNFQSRRPNTSFCFLDIRSPGLGDTAMYLCATSSPGGPDTEAFFGQGTRLTVV.

The chain carries TRBV12-3 or TRBV12-4 and TRBJ1-5; 7 bases map to TRBD1. CDR3 length: 13 residues. Trimming removed 5 bases from V and 7 bases from J; junction bases left unmatched: 5. For the CDR3, the DNA is TGTGCCAGCAGTACAGGGGTGAGACAGCCCCAGCATTTT. Translated, it gives CASSTGVRQPQHF.

The chain has TRBV5-4 and TRBJ2-3, with TRBD2 matching over 8 bases. The germline CDR1 and CDR2 sequences are SGHNT and YYREEE (reference sequence). There are 15 residues in the CDR3. J lost 1 base, V lost 4 bases, and 5 bases had no gene match. The CDR3 bases are TGTGCCAGCAGCCCGGGAGCGGGGGGCACAGATACGCAGTATTTT. Its translation is CASSPGAGGTDTQYF.

This clonotype occurred a few times. The chain has TRBV12-5 and TRBJ1-1; D is unclear. The germline V gene encodes CDR1 LGHNT and CDR2 FRNRAP. The CDR3 is made up of 13 amino acids. Deletions cut 2 bases from V and 3 bases from J, with 7 bases between. The CDR3, as DNA: TGTGCTAGTGGTTTGCAGGTGGACACTGAAGCTTTCTTT. Amino acids: CASGLQVDTEAFF.